This passage covers 22 T cell receptor beta chains from one sample sequenced in a study of beta chain features in type 1 diabetes. Points from the study as a whole: Across all four CD4+ subsets, people with type 1 diabetes showed modestly shorter TCRB CDR3s.

These receptors' antigens are unknown. Sequencing targeted expressed TCRB transcripts, as all isolated RNA had been reverse transcribed. Here immunoSEQ multiplex PCR was the method, and the copy in TCRdb shows in-frame clones only, minus some. The sample holds 200,000 to 300,000 clones, approximately 10% seen once. Sequencing input: naive CD4+ T cells from blood. The receptors were sampled from a man aged 30 to 45 with type 1 diabetes.

The sample holds a few counts of this clone. This chain joins TRBV7-9 and TRBJ2-1; 10 nucleotides align to TRBD1. J gave up 4 bases and V 8 bases, and 2 bases lay outside the gene matches. The CDR3 runs to 13 residues. CDR1 is SEHNR, CDR2 FQNEAQ, per germline (reference sequence). The CDR3 loop is CASRQGAYNEQFF. In DNA form, the CDR3 reads TGTGCCAGCCGACAGGGGGCATACAATGAGCAGTTCTTC.

The CDR3 sequence is CASSPQGAGEKLFF. In DNA form, the CDR3 reads TGTGCCAGCAGCCCCCAGGGGGCGGGTGAAAAACTGTTTTTT. The J gene is TRBJ1-4, the V gene TRBV7-9; 8 bases align to TRBD1. The germline gives CDR1 SEHNR, CDR2 FQNEAQ (reference sequence). The CDR3 covers 14 residues. V dropped 5 bases and J dropped 7; count of bases not matched to a gene: 6.

The V gene is TRBV29-1, the J gene TRBJ1-4; possibly TRBD1 for D (5 bases). The CDR3 loop spans 14 amino acids. The V and J ends lost 4 bases and 0 bases respectively, with 9 bases between them. CDR1 and CDR2 from the germline V gene are SQVTM and ANQGSEA. Here the CDR3 reads CSVAPTATNEKLFF. CDR3 DNA: TGCAGCGTTGCCCCGACAGCAACTAATGAAAAACTGTTTTTT.

This clone was found a few times. The chain joins TRBV2 to TRBJ2-3, with a weak D call TRBD1 (5 bases). V dropped 9 bases and J dropped 2 bases, with 12 bases sitting between them. This CDR3 is 13 amino acids long. CDR1 SNHLY and CDR2 FYNNEI come from the germline V gene. CDR3 region: CARQDTYTDTQYF. The CDR3 nucleotides read TGTGCCAGGCAGGACACCTACACAGATACGCAGTATTTT. Supplemented by reference TRBV2 and TRBJ2-3, the full variable domain reads EPEVTQTPSHQVTQMGQEVILRCVPISNHLYFYWYRQILGQKVEFLVSFYNNEISEKSEIFDDQFSVERPDGSNFTLKIRSTKLEDSAMYFCARQDTYTDTQYFGPGTRLTVL.

There are a few counts of this clone. This chain connects TRBV11-2 to TRBJ2-2; the match to TRBD2 covers 9 bases. J gave up 7 bases and V 4 bases, and 10 bases lay outside the gene matches. Germline values: CDR1 SGHAT, CDR2 FQNNGV. CDR3 length equals 16 residues. CDR3 coding DNA: TGTGCCAGCAGCTCTCCGGGACTAGCCGTTGTCGGGGAGCTGTTTTTT. It encodes CASSSPGLAVVGELFF.

The V call is TRBV4-3, the J call TRBJ2-3; 7 nucleotides line up with TRBD1. V dropped 0 bases and J dropped 1; count of bases not matched to a gene: 1. Germline CDR1 and CDR2: LGHNA and YSLEER. The CDR3 totals 15 residues. This chain's CDR3 is CASSQDTGGTDTQYF. DNA of the CDR3: TGCGCCAGCAGCCAAGATACAGGGGGCACAGATACGCAGTATTTT.

The chain combines TRBV6-5 with TRBJ2-5; the D is unclear. In germline, CDR1 is MNHEY, CDR2 SVGAGI. The CDR3 spans 16 residues. Trimming took off 2 bases at V and 2 bases at J, with 15 bases between the two ends. This CDR3 is CASSYTYPKPQETQYF. The CDR3 DNA reads TGTGCCAGCAGTTACACATACCCGAAACCTCAAGAGACCCAGTACTTC.

V usage is TRBV7-8 and J usage is TRBJ2-7, with 9 bases fitting TRBD1. Trimming cost V 3 bases and J 3 bases; bases outside gene matches: 3. Germline CDR1 is SGHVS and CDR2 is FQNEAQ. The CDR3 consists of 14 residues. CDR3 nucleotide sequence: TGTGCCAGCAGCTTGGGACAGGGTAACTACGAGCAGTACTTC. Protein sequence: CASSLGQGNYEQYF. The full variable domain, in which reference TRBV7-8 and TRBJ2-7 provide the parts outside the CDR3, is GAGVSQSPRYKVAKRGQDVALRCDPISGHVSLFWYQQALGQGPEFLTYFQNEAQLDKSGLPSDRFFAERPEGSVSTLKIQRTQQEDSAVYLCASSLGQGNYEQYFGPGTRLTVT.

This clone was seen a few times. The chain uses TRBV9 and TRBJ1-6; D might be TRBD1 (5 bases). Germline values: CDR1 SGDLS, CDR2 YYNGEE. There are 14 residues in the CDR3. Trimming took off 4 bases at V and 7 bases at J, with 12 bases between the two ends. The CDR3: CASSSRGGNSPLHF. The CDR3 region has the DNA TGTGCCAGCAGCTCTCGGGGGGGAAATTCACCCCTCCACTTT.

The sample holds a few counts of this clone. This chain joins TRBV30 and TRBJ2-2, with 10 nucleotides matching TRBD1. The CDR3 loop spans 14 amino acids. Germline CDR1 and CDR2: GTSNPN and SVGIG (reference sequence). With V trimmed by 5 bases and J by 1 base, 1 base remained unmatched. CDR3 sequence: CAWRTGGNTGELFF. The CDR3 DNA is TGTGCCTGGCGGACAGGGGGGAACACCGGGGAGCTGTTTTTT.

This clone appeared a few times. J is TRBJ2-5 and V is TRBV10-3; TRBD1 might be the D (6 bases). Trimming removed 10 bases at V and 4 bases at J, with 16 bases between. CDR1 and CDR2 from the germline V gene are ENHRY and SYGVKD. This CDR3 region has 13 residues. The CDR3 loop is CATNRVEGETQYF. CDR3 DNA sequence: TGTGCCACCAACAGGGTTGAGGGAGAGACCCAGTACTTC.

The chain employs TRBV7-3 and TRBJ2-3; D is unresolved. Looked up from germline, CDR1 is SGHTA and CDR2 is FQGTGA. With 3 bases removed from V and 6 bases from J, the gap between germline ends came to 7 bases. The CDR3 loop spans 12 amino acids. CDR3 sequence reads: CASSFPGDTQYF. For the CDR3, the DNA is TGTGCCAGCAGCTTCCCCGGGGATACGCAGTATTTT.

This clone was counted between two and nine times. The V and J genes are TRBV5-4 and TRBJ2-5, with D possibly matching TRBD2 (6 bases). V was pared by 1 base and J by 5 bases, with 15 bases between. CDR1 and CDR2 (germline): SGHNT, YYREEE (reference sequence). CDR3 length equals 15 residues. The CDR3: CASSLPGASGETQYF. DNA of the CDR3: TGTGCCAGCAGCTTGCCCGGGGCGAGCGGGGAGACCCAGTACTTC.

This clone was picked up a small number of times. The V gene is TRBV12-5, the J gene TRBJ2-1; D is perhaps TRBD2 (6 bases). The V gene's germline CDR1 is LGHNT and CDR2 FRNRAP. V was shortened by 6 bases and J by 7 bases, with 22 bases between the two germline ends. The CDR3 sequence is 16 residues long. CDR3: CASGPLGGPKVNEQFF. The CDR3 bases are TGTGCTAGTGGGCCCTTGGGGGGACCCAAGGTAAATGAGCAGTTCTTC.

The chain couples TRBV9 to TRBJ2-1; D might be TRBD2 (6 bases). The germline CDR1 and CDR2 sequences are SGDLS and YYNGEE. V lost 2 bases and J lost 0, with 12 bases in between. The CDR3 is 16 residues long. CDR3 region: CASSVEGLSSYNEQFF. In DNA form, the CDR3 reads TGTGCCAGCAGCGTGGAGGGGCTAAGCTCCTACAATGAGCAGTTCTTC. Based on the CDR3 plus reference TRBV9 and TRBJ2-1, the full variable domain is DSGVTQTPKHLITATGQRVTLRCSPRSGDLSVYWYQQSLDQGLQFLIQYYNGEERAKGNILERFSAQQFPDLHSELNLSSLELGDSALYFCASSVEGLSSYNEQFFGPGTRLTVL.

The rearrangement uses TRBV9 and TRBJ2-5; 10 nucleotides align to TRBD2. V lost 2 bases, J lost 1 base, and 5 bases stayed unmatched. The CDR3 runs to 16 residues. Germline-derived CDR1 and CDR2 are SGDLS and YYNGEE. CDR3 residues: CASSVGLAEFQETQYF. CDR3 nucleotide sequence: TGTGCCAGCAGCGTCGGACTAGCGGAGTTCCAAGAGACCCAGTACTTC.

In the case of this clone: Relative to the germline gene, one junction end is altered; a read error may explain this. The sample contains more than one DNA sequence encoding this CDR3. The chain couples TRBV7-7 to TRBJ2-5; TRBD2 aligns across 15 bases. This CDR3 region has 16 residues. Germline V gene lookup returns CDR1 SSHAT and CDR2 FNYEAQ (reference sequence). The CDR3 sequence is CASSPGLAGGQETQYF. CDR3 sequence (DNA): TGTGCTAGCAGCCCAGGACTAGCGGGGGGGCAAGAGACCCAGTACTTC. Combining the CDR3 with reference TRBV7-7 and TRBJ2-5 gives the whole variable domain GAGVSQSPRYKVTKRGQDVTLRCDPISSHATLYWYQQALGQGPEFLTYFNYEAQPDKSGLPSDRFSAERPEGSISTLTIQRTEQRDSAMYRCASSPGLAGGQETQYFGPGTRLLVL.

The chain has TRBV7-2 and TRBJ2-7, with a weak D call TRBD2 (5 bases). Looked up from germline, CDR1 is SGHTA and CDR2 is FQGNSA. The V and J ends lost 4 bases and 7 bases respectively, with 11 bases between them. CDR3 length: 12 amino acids. CDR3 coding DNA: TGTGCCAGCAGCTCTTATGAGGGAGAGCAGTACTTC. Its translation is CASSSYEGEQYF. Supplemented by reference TRBV7-2 and TRBJ2-7, the full variable domain reads GAGVSQSPSNKVTEKGKDVELRCDPISGHTALYWYRQSLGQGLEFLIYFQGNSAPDKSGLPSDRFSAERTGGSVSTLTIQRTQQEDSAVYLCASSSYEGEQYFGPGTRLTVT.

This sequence joins TRBV11-2 and TRBJ2-1, with 7 nucleotides matching TRBD1. Germline trimming cut 3 bases from V and 8 bases from J; bases unmatched to any gene: 7. Germline V gene data show CDR1 as SGHAT and CDR2 as FQNNGV. The CDR3 runs 14 residues. Here the CDR3 DNA reads TGTGCCAGCAGCTTCGACAGGGATAGGGATGAGCAGTTCTTC. It specifies CASSFDRDRDEQFF.

This clone was counted a few times. J is TRBJ2-1 and V is TRBV10-3; D might be TRBD2 (5 bases). Trimming pared 0 bases from V and 2 bases from J, leaving 11 bases between. CDR3 length equals 16 residues. Germline V gene data show CDR1 as ENHRY and CDR2 as SYGVKD. In nucleotides, the CDR3 is TGTGCCATCAGTGAGTCGAGGAGCGGTACCTACAATGAGCAGTTCTTC. Encoded protein: CAISESRSGTYNEQFF.

The CDR3 spells CASSTRNNVLTF. Written as DNA, the CDR3 is TGTGCCAGCAGCACCAGGAACAACGTCCTGACTTTC. The rearrangement uses TRBV9 and TRBJ2-6, with D hard to call. This CDR3 region has 12 residues. Per the germline V gene, CDR1 is SGDLS and CDR2 is YYNGEE. V was cut by 4 bases and J by 9 bases, with 8 bases left in between.

The sample holds one count of this clone. The rearrangement joins TRBV7-9 to TRBJ1-1; D remains ambiguous. The germline V gene encodes CDR1 SEHNR and CDR2 FQNEAQ (reference sequence). The germline V and J ends were trimmed by 4 bases and 7 bases, with 7 bases remaining between them. The CDR3 has 11 amino acids. CDR3: CASSYRLEAFF. DNA for the CDR3: TGTGCCAGCAGCTATAGACTTGAAGCTTTCTTT.